These 25 T cell receptor beta chains share one sample of origin, sequenced in a study of blood T cell repertoires in COVID-19. The assay was immunoSEQ multiplex PCR, and TCRdb's table has in-frame clones only and misses some. Of 200,000 to 300,000 clones in the sample, around nine tenths were seen once. The sample was peripheral blood. The receptors were gathered from an older woman with COVID-19, enrolled during active disease.

This clone has just one count. V is TRBV6-5 and J is TRBJ1-1; weak D call: TRBD1 (5 bases). Germline lookup yields CDR1 MNHEY and CDR2 SVGAGI. The ends were cut back, 6 bases at V and 5 bases at J, with 7 bases in the middle. The length of the CDR3 is 11 residues. CDR3 in DNA: TGTGCCAGCAGCAGGGTAACTGAAGCTTTCTTT. Translation: CASSRVTEAFF.

This rearrangement joins TRBV7-8 to TRBJ1-3; D is uncertain. CDR1 is SGHVS, CDR2 FQNEAQ, per germline. CDR3 length: 17 amino acids. The V end was cut by 5 bases, the J end by 0 bases, with 17 bases between. The CDR3 nucleotides are TGTGCCAGCAGCCTGAGCACCCACCCGAGCTCTGGAAACACCATATATTTT. Translating it yields CASSLSTHPSSGNTIYF.

This chain links TRBV27 with TRBJ2-2, with 12 nucleotides matching TRBD2. Losses at the gene ends were 5 bases for V and 7 bases for J; bases not matched to a gene: 8. The CDR3 has 16 residues. The germline CDR1 and CDR2 sequences are MNHEY and SMNVEV (reference sequence). The CDR3 nucleotides read TGTGCCAGCAGTAGAAGACTAGCGGGAGCGGGCGGGGAGCTGTTTTTT. Its translation is CASSRRLAGAGGELFF.

The chain carries TRBV7-8 and TRBJ1-3; D might be TRBD1 (5 bases). Per the germline V gene, CDR1 is SGHVS and CDR2 is FQNEAQ. The CDR3 extends over 14 amino acids. The V and J ends lost 5 bases and 4 bases respectively, with 12 bases between them. CDR3 bases: TGTGCCAGCAGCGGCGGGACGTACGGAAACACCATATATTTT. Residues: CASSGGTYGNTIYF.

This clone came up a few times. This chain connects TRBV7-9 to TRBJ1-1; 10 bases agree with TRBD1. V shed 5 bases, J shed 3 bases, and the junction held 3 bases outside the gene matches. The CDR3 runs 14 residues. CDR1 is SEHNR, CDR2 FQNEAQ, per germline (reference sequence). The CDR3 DNA is TGTGCCAGCAGCCTAGGGACAGGGGACACTGAAGCTTTCTTT. Translating gives CASSLGTGDTEAFF.

The chain links TRBV28 to TRBJ2-1; 12 bases match TRBD2. The length of the CDR3 is 15 residues. CDR1 and CDR2 from the germline V gene are MDHEN and SYDVKM. V was pared by 6 bases and J by 5 bases, with 5 bases of the junction left unmatched. CDR3 nucleotide sequence: TGTGCCAGCAGAGCCCTAGCGGGAGGGAACAATGAGCAGTTCTTC. Its protein is CASRALAGGNNEQFF.

This chain connects TRBV5-1 to TRBJ2-3; 7 positions match TRBD1. V lost 2 bases, J lost 3 bases, and 6 bases stayed unmatched. Germline CDR1 SGHRS, CDR2 YFSETQ. There are 15 residues in the CDR3. The CDR3 here is CASSFEGARTDTQYF. DNA of the CDR3: TGCGCCAGCAGCTTCGAGGGGGCGCGGACAGATACGCAGTATTTT.

The CDR3, as DNA: TGCAGCGCCTCGGGAGTATCTAGCACAGATACGCAGTATTTT. It codes for CSASGVSSTDTQYF. This chain joins TRBV29-1 and TRBJ2-3, with D possibly being TRBD2 (6 bases). Germline CDR1 is SQVTM and CDR2 is ANQGSEA. Trimming left V 7 bases short and J 0 bases short, with 14 bases between. This CDR3 has 14 amino acids.

The genes are TRBV11-2 and TRBJ2-7; 10 positions match TRBD2. V was pared by 0 bases and J by 2 bases, with 4 bases of the junction left unmatched. Germline CDR1 is SGHAT and CDR2 is FQNNGV. The CDR3 is made up of 16 amino acids. The CDR3 region has the DNA TGTGCCAGCAGCTTAGATCTAACTAGCGGGGCCTACGAGCAGTACTTC. It specifies CASSLDLTSGAYEQYF.

The V gene is TRBV5-1, the J gene TRBJ1-2; D may be TRBD1 (5 bases). The CDR3 loop spans 13 amino acids. Trimming stripped 2 bases from V and 4 bases from J, with 9 bases between. From germline, CDR1 is SGHRS and CDR2 YFSETQ. The CDR3 DNA is TGCGCCAGCAGCTTTCAGGGCTTCTATGGCTACACCTTC. It specifies CASSFQGFYGYTF.

This clone was seen only once. CDR3 sequence reads: CAVGTYEQYF. CDR3 nucleotides: TGTGCCGTCGGGACATACGAGCAGTACTTC. J is TRBJ2-7 and V is TRBV28, with D perhaps matching TRBD1 (6 bases). Between the trimmed V and J ends, which lost 11 bases and 4 bases, there was a span of 9 bases. This CDR3 spans 10 amino acids. CDR1 is MDHEN and CDR2 is SYDVKM in the germline V gene.

The chain has TRBV6-1 and TRBJ2-6, with D maybe TRBD1 (5 bases). Germline values: CDR1 MNHNS, CDR2 SASEGT. Trimming pared 3 bases from V and 2 bases from J, leaving 11 bases between. The CDR3 is 16 residues long. CDR3 in DNA: TGTGCCAGCAGTGATAGAGTAGGGGCTGGGGCCAACGTCCTGACTTTC. Translation gives CASSDRVGAGANVLTF.

This chain uses TRBV18 with TRBJ1-2; D gene uncertain. Germline CDR1 KGHSH, CDR2 LQKENI. Trimming shortened V by 1 base and J by 7 bases, and 16 bases separated the two germline ends. This CDR3 is 15 amino acids long. The CDR3 is CASSPRTTLPGGYTF. Here the CDR3 DNA reads TGTGCCAGCTCACCACGTACGACACTTCCTGGTGGCTACACCTTC.

This chain links TRBV4-2 with TRBJ1-6; possibly TRBD1 for D (5 bases). The V end lost 0 bases, the J end lost 9 bases, and 15 bases lay between the germline ends. The CDR3 sequence is 16 residues long. Germline CDR1 reads LGHNA; CDR2 reads YNFKEQ. This CDR3 is CASSQEGGPGGSPLHF. CDR3 in DNA: TGTGCCAGCAGCCAAGAGGGAGGTCCCGGGGGTTCACCCCTCCACTTT.

The genes are TRBV6-5 and TRBJ2-7; possible D gene TRBD2, 6 bases. Germline V gene data show CDR1 as MNHEY and CDR2 as SVGAGI. There are 13 residues in the CDR3. V was shortened by 5 bases and J by 3 bases, with 11 bases between the two germline ends. CDR3 in amino acids: CASSPRLVYEQYF. CDR3 nucleotides: TGTGCCAGCAGTCCCCGACTAGTCTACGAGCAGTACTTC.

The chain has TRBV9 and TRBJ2-2, with TRBD1 identical over 10 bases. Germline V lookup: CDR1 SGDLS, CDR2 YYNGEE. The ends lost 2 bases at V and 0 bases at J; junction bases unmatched: 4. The length of the CDR3 is 17 residues. This chain's CDR3 is CASSVLGTGANTGELFF. In DNA form, the CDR3 reads TGTGCCAGCAGCGTCTTAGGGACAGGGGCGAACACCGGGGAGCTGTTTTTT.

The V and J genes are TRBV6-5 and TRBJ2-2, with 11 positions matching TRBD2. The germline CDR1 and CDR2 sequences are MNHEY and SVGAGI. The CDR3 covers 15 residues. Germline trimming cut 5 bases from V and 3 bases from J; bases unmatched to any gene: 2. In DNA, the CDR3 is TGTGCCAGCAGTCTAGCGGGAGGAGACACCGGGGAGCTGTTTTTT. The encoded protein is CASSLAGGDTGELFF.

Written as DNA, the CDR3 is TGTGCCAGCAGCTCGGGACTTAGCGTGGAGACCCAGTACTTC. It encodes CASSSGLSVETQYF. The V call is TRBV7-7, the J call TRBJ2-5; D possibly corresponds to TRBD2 (6 bases). V was trimmed by 4 bases and J by 5 bases, leaving 14 bases between them. CDR1 is SSHAT, CDR2 FNYEAQ, per germline (reference sequence). The length of the CDR3 is 14 residues.

V usage is TRBV6-5 and J usage is TRBJ1-5, with TRBD1 as a possible D gene (5 bases). CDR1 and CDR2 (germline): MNHEY, SVGAGI. Between the trimmed V and J ends, which lost 7 bases and 0 bases, there was a span of 7 bases. The CDR3 contains 13 residues. The CDR3 DNA reads TGTGCCAGCAAGGGGAATAGCAATCAGCCCCAGCATTTT. Translating gives CASKGNSNQPQHF.

The chain combines TRBV18 with TRBJ2-5; D uncertain. CDR1 is KGHSH, CDR2 LQKENI, per germline. The CDR3 is 11 amino acids. V was trimmed by 4 bases and J by 4 bases, leaving 4 bases between them. The CDR3 sequence is CASSRRETQYF. The CDR3 nucleotides are TGTGCCAGCTCACGTAGAGAGACCCAGTACTTC.

The chain recombines TRBV28 with TRBJ1-1; 10 positions match TRBD1. The CDR3 has 15 amino acids. CDR1 is MDHEN and CDR2 is SYDVKM in the germline V gene. J gave up 5 bases and V 3 bases, and 6 bases lay outside the gene matches. CDR3 loop: CASSFLDRGGTEAFF. The CDR3 DNA is TGTGCCAGCAGTTTTTTGGACAGGGGGGGGACTGAAGCTTTCTTT.

The gene calls are TRBV10-1 and TRBJ1-3, with D unclear. This CDR3 comprises 15 residues. Germline V gene sequence: CDR1 WNHNN, CDR2 SYGVQD (reference sequence). Trimming removed 3 bases from V and 2 bases from J, with 11 bases in between. CDR3 residues: CASSDPGRAGNTIYF. For the CDR3, the DNA is TGCGCCAGCAGTGACCCCGGCCGGGCTGGAAACACCATATATTTT.

V and J are TRBV5-1 and TRBJ1-2; D call uncertain. The V and J ends lost 2 bases and 0 bases respectively, with 8 bases between them. CDR3 length: 14 residues. The germline V gene has CDR1 SGHRS and CDR2 YFSETQ. The CDR3 is CASSFFGTNYGYTF. The CDR3 DNA follows: TGCGCCAGCAGCTTCTTCGGTACTAACTATGGCTACACCTTC.

The chain joins TRBV24-1 to TRBJ2-1; 12 bases align to TRBD2. The CDR3 covers 17 residues. From germline, CDR1 is KGHDR and CDR2 SFDVKD. With 4 bases clipped from V and 2 bases from J, the junction kept 5 bases outside the gene matches. The CDR3 here is CATSEATSGRTYNEQFF. The CDR3 bases are TGTGCCACCAGTGAAGCTACTAGCGGGAGGACCTACAATGAGCAGTTCTTC.

V usage is TRBV6-5 and J usage is TRBJ1-2; 7 nucleotides match TRBD1. V was pared by 6 bases and J by 8 bases, with 12 bases of the junction left unmatched. Germline V gene data show CDR1 as MNHEY and CDR2 as SVGAGI. The CDR3 totals 14 residues. In nucleotides, the CDR3 is TGTGCCAGCAGGGGCGGAGGAAGGGGGCAAGGCTACACCTTC. It is translated as CASRGGGRGQGYTF.